This T cell receptor (beta chain) was retrieved from a study of breast tumors, draining lymph nodes, adjacent tissues. V dropped 5 bases and J dropped 6 bases, with 12 bases sitting between them. CDR3 size: 13 residues. Each CDR3 protein is one row after TCRdb ran MiXCR on the multiplex PCR reads. This table holds roughly 49,000 distinct CDR3 sequences, 35% to 50% found once. Many counts were recorded for this clonotype. What it binds is not known. General study results and limits: Tumor repertoires ranked between lymph nodes and nontumor tissue in diversity, with V and J gene preferences. Data fit most tumor T cells coming from lymph node, expanding in tumor.

Source material: breast tumor tissue. V and J are TRBV12-3 or TRBV12-4 and TRBJ2-3, with D unclear. The TCR was taken from a female donor with breast cancer. Some clones in this sample may be carry-over from other donors' samples. The CDR3 is CASSPGRQDTQYF. CDR3 bases: TGTGCCAGCAGTCCGGGTCGCCAGGATACGCAGTATTTT.